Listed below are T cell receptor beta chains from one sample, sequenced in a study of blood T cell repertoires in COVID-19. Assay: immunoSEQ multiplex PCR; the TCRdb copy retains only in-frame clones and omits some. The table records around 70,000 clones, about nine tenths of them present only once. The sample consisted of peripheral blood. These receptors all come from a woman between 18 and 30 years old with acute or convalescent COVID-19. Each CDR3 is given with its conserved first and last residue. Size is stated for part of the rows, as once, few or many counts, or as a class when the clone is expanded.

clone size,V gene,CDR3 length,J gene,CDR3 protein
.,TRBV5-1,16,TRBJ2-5,CASSLGPGTGEETQYF
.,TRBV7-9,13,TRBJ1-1,CASSLHGRAEAFF
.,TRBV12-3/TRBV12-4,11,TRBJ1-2,CASSSREVYTF
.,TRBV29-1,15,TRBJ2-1,CSVELGLAVFNEQFF
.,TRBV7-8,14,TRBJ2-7,CASSLAGQGLEQYF
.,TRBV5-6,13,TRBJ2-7,CASSYRGSYEQYF
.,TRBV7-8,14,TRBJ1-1,CASSRDWVNTEAFF
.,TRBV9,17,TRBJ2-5,CASSQGTTPGVLETQYF
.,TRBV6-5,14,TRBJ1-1,CASSYYGTDVEAFF
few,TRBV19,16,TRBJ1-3,CASSMMGQSSGNTIYF
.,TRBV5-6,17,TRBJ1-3,CASSLEATGSLRNTIYF
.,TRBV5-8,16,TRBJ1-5,CASSLYRRVSNQPQHF
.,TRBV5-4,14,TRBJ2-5,CASSLFTDQETQYF
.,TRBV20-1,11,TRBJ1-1,CSARDLTEAFF
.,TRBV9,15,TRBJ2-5,CASSPRVGHQETQYF
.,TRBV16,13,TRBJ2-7,CASSQSSGTEQYF
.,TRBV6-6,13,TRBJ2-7,CASSYDRTYEQYF
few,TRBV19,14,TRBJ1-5,CASSITGGDQPQHF
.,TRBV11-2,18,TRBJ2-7,CASSLDRITTFGHYEQYF
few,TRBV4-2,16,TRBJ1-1,CASSHRQGRISTEAFF
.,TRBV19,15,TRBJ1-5,CASSAWSGSNQPQHF
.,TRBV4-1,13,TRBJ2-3,CASSHPTTDTQYF
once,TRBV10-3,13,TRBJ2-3,CAISGTGTDTQYF
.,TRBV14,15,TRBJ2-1,CASSHTGTGSDEQFF
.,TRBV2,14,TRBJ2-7,CASSEQGNSYEQYF
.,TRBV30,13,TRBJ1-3,CAWSAGSGNTIYF
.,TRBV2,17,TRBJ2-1,CASSGTSGRYSKGEQFF
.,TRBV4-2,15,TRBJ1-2,CASSVRQGYNYGYTF
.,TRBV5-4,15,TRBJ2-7,CASSLLGGPQGEQYF
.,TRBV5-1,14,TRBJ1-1,CASRGGTEPVEAFF
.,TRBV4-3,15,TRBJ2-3,CASSQRGTGTDTQYF
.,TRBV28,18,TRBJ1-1,CASSSGDRGLTLNTEAFF
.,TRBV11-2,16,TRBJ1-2,CASSLVAGTGSFGYTF
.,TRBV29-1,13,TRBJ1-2,CSVSPLFNYGYTF
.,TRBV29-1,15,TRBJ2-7,CSVARLAGGYYEQYF
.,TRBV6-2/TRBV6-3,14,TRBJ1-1,CASSYRQANTEAFF
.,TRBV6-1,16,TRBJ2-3,CASSANGYYRTDTQYF
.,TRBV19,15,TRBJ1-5,CASRRDRNSNQPQHF
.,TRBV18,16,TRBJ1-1,CASSRVGQGLNTEAFF
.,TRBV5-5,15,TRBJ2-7,CASSLGQGLGYEQYF
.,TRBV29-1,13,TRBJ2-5,CSADSTGEETQYF
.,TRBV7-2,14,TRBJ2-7,CASSSDRGQYEQYF
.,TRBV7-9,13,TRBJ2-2,CASNSPGTGELFF
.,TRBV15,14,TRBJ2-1,CATRVAGEYNEQFF
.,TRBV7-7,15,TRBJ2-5,CASSHGGTPQETQYF
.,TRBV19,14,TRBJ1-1,CASSTGVLDTEAFF
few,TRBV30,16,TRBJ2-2,CAWSGLAGANTGELFF
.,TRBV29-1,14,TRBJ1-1,CSVDIVDRNTEAFF
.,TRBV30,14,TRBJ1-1,CAWSVGQVGTEAFF
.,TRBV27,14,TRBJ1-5,CASSSDRGNQPQHF
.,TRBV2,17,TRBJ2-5,CASRTRGFTGGQETQYF
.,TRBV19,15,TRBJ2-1,CASHASGLWANEQFF